The subject of this entry is one T cell receptor beta chain. The data were obtained in a study of blood T cell repertoires in COVID-19. CDR3 length: 15 amino acids. Germline assignment: CDR1 SGHDT and CDR2 YYEEEE. V was clipped by 2 bases and J by 4 bases; unmatched bases: 6. Repertoires were generated with immunoSEQ multiplex PCR, while TCRdb's copy carries only in-frame clones and drops some. The profile shows 100,000 to 150,000 clones, over 70% of them singletons. This receptor was identified in a woman between 50 and 59 years old with acute or convalescent COVID-19. The chain recombines TRBV5-6 with TRBJ2-3; 8 bases are shared with TRBD1. The sample taken for sequencing was peripheral blood. As DNA, the CDR3 is TGTGCCAGCAGCTTTGGACAGGGATGGGCAGATACGCAGTATTTT. It specifies CASSFGQGWADTQYF.